This TCR beta chain appears in the sequencing data of a study of a mutant IDH1 vaccine in newly diagnosed glioma. Deletions cut 5 bases from V and 0 bases from J, with 11 bases between. The CDR3 is made up of 14 amino acids. Germline loops: CDR1 MDHEN, CDR2 SYDVKM. The data were produced by immunoSEQ multiplex PCR, yet TCRdb's version contains in-frame clones alone and is incomplete. The sample gives around 65,000 clones, 80% of which show up once; more than 5.5% is in the top ten. The sample's time point: week 11, during vaccination. A 20-mer mutant IDH1 peptide at 300 ug was injected subcutaneously with topical imiquimod. Concerning this clone itself: Its antigen is not identified.

This sample comprised PBMCs, obtained from a glioma patient whose treatment included an IDH1 peptide vaccine. The sequence was collected from a man in his fifties with glioma. This chain uses TRBV28 with TRBJ2-7; no firm D call. CDR3 sequence reads: CASSLISGSYEQYF. The CDR3 nucleotides read TGTGCCAGCAGTCTCATATCGGGCTCCTACGAGCAGTACTTC.